This T cell receptor (beta chain) was sequenced during a study of control samples from healthy donors and cancer patients. The CDR3 totals 15 residues. J gave up 2 bases and V 5 bases, and 7 bases lay outside the gene matches. Germline CDR1 and CDR2: MNHNY and SVGAGI (reference sequence). The data were produced by immunoSEQ multiplex PCR, yet TCRdb's version contains in-frame clones alone and is incomplete. The profile shows 90,000 to 150,000 clones, around 87% of them singletons. The source is a young man in good health. The V and J genes are TRBV6-6 and TRBJ2-7; 9 nucleotides agree with TRBD1. The specimen was blood. The CDR3 here is CASSIGTGKPYEQYF. The CDR3 DNA sequence: TGTGCCAGCAGTATCGGGACAGGGAAACCCTACGAGCAGTACTTC.